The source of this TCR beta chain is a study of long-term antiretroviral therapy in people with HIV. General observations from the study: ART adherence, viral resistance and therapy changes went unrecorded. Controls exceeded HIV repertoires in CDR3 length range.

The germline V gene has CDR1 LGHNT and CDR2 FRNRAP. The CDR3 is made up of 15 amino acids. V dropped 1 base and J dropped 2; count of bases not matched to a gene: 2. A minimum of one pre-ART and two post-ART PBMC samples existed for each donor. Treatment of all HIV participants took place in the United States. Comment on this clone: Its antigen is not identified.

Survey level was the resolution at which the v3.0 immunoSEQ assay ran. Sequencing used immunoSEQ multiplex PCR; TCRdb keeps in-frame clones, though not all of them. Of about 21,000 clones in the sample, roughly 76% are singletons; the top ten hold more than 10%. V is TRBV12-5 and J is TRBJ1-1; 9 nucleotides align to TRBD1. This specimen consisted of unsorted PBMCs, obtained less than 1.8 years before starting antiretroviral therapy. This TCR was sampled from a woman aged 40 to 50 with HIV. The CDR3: CASGLATGGNTEAFF. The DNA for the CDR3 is TGTGCTAGTGGTTTGGCGACAGGGGGAAACACTGAAGCTTTCTTT.